The rows below give T cell receptor beta chains drawn from one sample of a study of blood T cell repertoires in COVID-19. Sequenced by immunoSEQ multiplex PCR; TCRdb stores in-frame clones only, minus some. Of 120,000 or so clones detected, under 85% appear once; the ten largest clones hold around 11%. Sequencing was done on a sample of peripheral blood. These receptors were obtained from a man between 60 and 75 years old with acute or convalescent COVID-19. The CDR3 runs from the conserved cysteine through the conserved F or W. The order of the fields is V gene, CDR3 length, D gene, J gene, clone size, CDR3 DNA, CDR3 protein. D genes are given only for firm matches. The size field is filled for only some rows; it gives once, few, many or a size class.

>TRBV28|15|TRBD1|TRBJ2-7|once
TGTGCCAGCAGTTCCCCCGGGACAGGGACTTTCGCGCAGTACTTC
CASSSPGTGTFAQYF
>TRBV28|15|-|TRBJ1-5|-
TGTGCCAGCAGTTTTTACAGCGGCGGGCTCCAGCCCCAGCATTTT
CASSFYSGGLQPQHF
>TRBV19|20|TRBD2|TRBJ2-6|-
TGTGCCAGTACCATTAGGTTCGGACTAGCGCACCAAGAAGGGGCCAACGTCCTGACTTTC
CASTIRFGLAHQEGANVLTF
>TRBV27|16|-|TRBJ1-5|-
TGTGCCAGCAGTTTACGGCCGGTCGGGGTCAATCAGCCCCAGCATTTT
CASSLRPVGVNQPQHF
>TRBV10-2|12|-|TRBJ1-1|-
TGCGCCAGCACACAGGGGAACACTGAAGCTTTCTTT
CASTQGNTEAFF
>TRBV10-3|13|-|TRBJ1-2|-
TGTGCCATCAGTGTCGGGGCTAACTATGGCTACACCTTC
CAISVGANYGYTF
>TRBV4-1|16|TRBD1|TRBJ1-6|once
TGCGCCAGCAGCCAAGATGGGGCAGGGGGAGATTCACCCCTCCACTTT
CASSQDGAGGDSPLHF
>TRBV3-1/TRBV3-2|16|TRBD2|TRBJ2-3|-
TGTGCCAGCAGCCGACTAGCGGGAACTAGCACAGATACGCAGTATTTT
CASSRLAGTSTDTQYF
>TRBV4-1|15|-|TRBJ1-2|-
TGCGCCAGCAGCCAGCCGACAGCAGCTAACTATGGCTACACCTTC
CASSQPTAANYGYTF
>TRBV9|14|-|TRBJ2-1|-
TGTGCCAGCAGCGTGGCTACAGGGTACAATGAGCAGTTCTTC
CASSVATGYNEQFF
>TRBV9|14|TRBD1|TRBJ1-4|-
TGTGCCAGCAGCCGTCCAGGGGGGAATGAAAAACTGTTTTTT
CASSRPGGNEKLFF
>TRBV14|17|TRBD1|TRBJ1-6|-
TGTGCCAGCAGCCAAGGTCGGTTCGGGACAGGGAGTTCACCCCTCCACTTT
CASSQGRFGTGSSPLHF
>TRBV19|11|-|TRBJ1-2|-
TGTGCCAGTAGTATCGGGGATGGCTACACCTTC
CASSIGDGYTF
>TRBV6-5|12|-|TRBJ1-4|-
TGTGCCAGCAGTTGGGGAGGCGAAAAACTGTTTTTT
CASSWGGEKLFF
>TRBV30|13|-|TRBJ2-7|few
TGTGCCTGGAGGAAAGCCCAGGGGTACGAGCAGTACTTC
CAWRKAQGYEQYF
>TRBV5-1|14|-|TRBJ2-7|-
TGCGCCAGCAGCTTGGTGACCAGGGCAGGCGAGCAGTACTTC
CASSLVTRAGEQYF
>TRBV4-1|15|TRBD2|TRBJ2-3|-
TGCGCCAGCAGCCAAGAAGGGACTATTTCCGGTACGCAGTATTTT
CASSQEGTISGTQYF
>TRBV6-4|14|-|TRBJ2-3|-
TGTGCCAGCAGTGTGGACTTCTCCACAGATACGCAGTATTTT
CASSVDFSTDTQYF
>TRBV3-1/TRBV3-2|17|TRBD2|TRBJ2-2|-
TGTGCCAGCAAACCGGGACTAGCGGGATCGAACACCGGGGAGCTGTTTTTT
CASKPGLAGSNTGELFF
>TRBV10-3|15|-|TRBJ2-3|few
TGTGCCATCAGTGAGAGGGAGCCCCGCACAGATACGCAGTATTTT
CAISEREPRTDTQYF
>TRBV30|13|-|TRBJ1-3|once
TGTGCCTGGAGTGAACTCTCTGGAAACACCATATATTTT
CAWSELSGNTIYF
>TRBV9|15|-|TRBJ1-5|once
TGTGCCAGCAGCGTCTCCAGTGCCCCCAATCAGCCCCAGCATTTT
CASSVSSAPNQPQHF
>TRBV28|14|TRBD2|TRBJ2-4|once
TGTGCCAGCATCCCCGGGGGGGATGGAAACATTCAGTACTTC
CASIPGGDGNIQYF
>TRBV15|13|-|TRBJ2-2|-
TGTGCCACCAGCCTCGGGTCCACCGGGGAGCTGTTTTTT
CATSLGSTGELFF